The T cell receptor beta chain described here comes from a study of blood T cell repertoires in COVID-19. Background on the study: Collection of acute and convalescent COVID-19 samples took place in the United States, Italy and Spain. From T cells, B-cell-depleted T cells, or PBMCs came the material, which was cDNA or gDNA.

Authors' methods: Reference gene primer amplification gave estimated nucleated cell counts. The table came from immunoSEQ multiplex PCR; TCRdb's copy has only in-frame clones and leaves some out. V and J calls and clone size come straight from that table; D and trimming were deduced from the DNA. The sample consists of 80,000 to 95,000 clones, 70% to 90% of them appearing once. J was trimmed by 4 bases and V by 6 bases; bases with no gene match: 4. Germline V gene data show CDR1 as MDHEN and CDR2 as SYDVKM. This CDR3 contains 13 residues. The source is a woman of 80 years or more in a cohort sampled during active or convalescent COVID-19. The gene calls are TRBV28 and TRBJ1-1, with 8 bases identical to TRBD1. The source material was peripheral blood. This chain's CDR3 is CASRRTGGTEAFF. In DNA form, the CDR3 reads TGTGCCAGCAGGCGTACAGGGGGCACTGAAGCTTTCTTT. Full variable domain (remainder filled in from reference TRBV28 and TRBJ1-1): DVKVTQSSRYLVKRTGEKVFLECVQDMDHENMFWYRQDPGLGLRLIYFSYDVKMKEKGDIPEGYSVSREKKERFSLILESASTNQTSMYLCASRRTGGTEAFFGQGTRLTVV.